A selection of T cell receptor beta chains follows, all from one sample in a study of post-analysis software for immune sequencing data. TCRdb passed the PCR reads through MiXCR, listing each CDR3 protein once. Of approximately 730,000 distinct CDR3 sequences listed, around 45% are singletons. The specimen was blood. All receptors derive from a girl aged 5 to 17 with multiple sclerosis. Each CDR3 is given with its conserved first and last residue.

CDR3 length	V gene	J gene	CDR3 protein
15	TRBV27	TRBJ2-3	CASSLSTGSTDTQYF
16	TRBV7-3	TRBJ2-4	CASTRPGLAGQQAQYF
13	TRBV2	TRBJ2-4	CASSGLAGNIQYF
16	TRBV20-1	TRBJ2-7	CSAQSRPRQGTYEQYF
13	TRBV25-1	TRBJ1-4	CASSTWGQEKLFF
14	TRBV14	TRBJ1-2	CASSQGGSDYGYTF
15	TRBV5-5	TRBJ1-2	CASRRGQAGGYGYTF
17	TRBV4-3	TRBJ2-1	CASSQEAGTGAFNEQFF
9	TRBV20-1	TRBJ2-1	CSARAEQFF
16	TRBV7-9	TRBJ2-1	CASSLIGQGAGDEQFF
16	TRBV10-3	TRBJ2-7	CAISESGLAGTYEQYF
15	TRBV11-3	TRBJ2-3	CASSGRAGATDTQYF
17	TRBV15	TRBJ2-1	CATSRDGTSGTFNEQFF
12	TRBV20-1	TRBJ2-1	CSATLEGNEQFF
13	TRBV29-1	TRBJ2-7	CSVEEGSSYVQYF
14	TRBV6-5	TRBJ1-1	CASRRDIGNTEAFF
15	TRBV20-1	TRBJ2-1	CSAPSEGRPYNEQFF
12	TRBV20-1	TRBJ2-1	CSARGSSAEQFF
14	TRBV20-1	TRBJ2-1	CSAKGLAGANEQFF
15	TRBV12-3/TRBV12-4	TRBJ1-6	CASSMTEDVSGPLHF
17	TRBV6-4	TRBJ2-5	CASSDRGGLLIQETQYF
16	TRBV27	TRBJ2-1	CASSLGPESSYNEQFF
14	TRBV7-9	TRBJ1-6	CASGPDRGNSPLHF
16	TRBV7-2	TRBJ2-1	CASSPQSGPYLNEQFF
15	TRBV5-8	TRBJ2-1	CASSHRLAGGEEQFF
15	TRBV6-1	TRBJ2-1	CASSEGLAGVHEQFF
14	TRBV3-1	TRBJ1-5	CASSQGDSKEPQHF
15	TRBV5-1	TRBJ2-7	CASRSSAGVTYEQYF
13	TRBV20-1	TRBJ2-3	CSAFGDSTDTQYF
14	TRBV12-3/TRBV12-4	TRBJ2-7	CASSLGAQTYEQYF
16	TRBV24-1	-	CATSDSGDGTTYEQYF
15	TRBV7-8	TRBJ2-1	CASSLVQGRDNEQFF
15	TRBV6-5	TRBJ2-7	CASSGGRDLSYEQYF
16	TRBV4-2	TRBJ2-3	CASSPGLAEAGDTQYF
12	TRBV29-1	TRBJ2-1	CSSGTSDHEQFF
15	TRBV6-6	TRBJ2-5	CASTRSGSGQETQYF
16	TRBV29-1	TRBJ2-7	CSVLIGLAGGPGEQYF
15	TRBV30	TRBJ2-7	CAWRGLAGDSYEQYF
17	TRBV10-3	TRBJ2-7	CAISDTGTGERPYEQYF
12	TRBV20-1	TRBJ2-3	CSARVFADTQYF
18	TRBV27	TRBJ1-2	CASSFLPSSTGGVYGYTF
15	TRBV20-1	TRBJ2-7	CSARAQREGPDEQYF
16	TRBV11-2	-	CASSLWSGQGAYEQYF
20	TRBV20-1	TRBJ2-5	CSARGGPQDRGLRDQETQYF
15	TRBV20-1	TRBJ2-7	CSARSLKRDSYEQYF
17	TRBV6-5	TRBJ2-1	CASSYSHPAGGNNEQFF
12	TRBV20-1	TRBJ2-7	CSASQQGGEQYF
16	TRBV3-1	TRBJ2-7	CASSQVPSGISYEQYF
13	TRBV6-4	TRBJ1-2	CASRGQGKEGYTF
16	TRBV12-3/TRBV12-4	TRBJ1-4	CASSPGTGGTHGKLFF
14	TRBV29-1	TRBJ2-6	CSVVAGAGANVLTF
18	TRBV15	TRBJ2-1	CATSRVPQTSGSGYEQFF